This passage covers 20 T cell receptor beta chains from one sample sequenced in a study of tumor-infiltrating lymphocytes in localized non-small cell lung cancer. Data came from immunoSEQ multiplex PCR; TCRdb stores just in-frame clones and leaves some out. The table has roughly 10,000 clones, 60% to 75% seen once. The source material was lung tumor tissue. The receptor set was obtained from a human donor with non-small cell lung cancer.

This sequence joins TRBV7-9 and TRBJ2-5; D perhaps matches TRBD1 (6 bases). This CDR3 contains 16 residues. Germline CDR1 and CDR2: SEHNR and FQNEAQ (reference sequence). Trimming took off 1 base at V and 2 bases at J, with 14 bases between the two ends. The CDR3 sequence: CASSLGVQGTQETQYF. The CDR3 DNA reads TGTGCCAGCAGCTTAGGCGTTCAGGGGACACAAGAGACCCAGTACTTC.

V and J are TRBV5-1 and TRBJ2-1, with 11 nucleotides matching TRBD1. The CDR3 sequence is 17 residues long. The germline V gene encodes CDR1 SGHRS and CDR2 YFSETQ. After removal of 0 bases from V and 5 bases from J, the junction contained 7 bases not matched to a gene. For the CDR3, the DNA is TGCGCCAGCAGCTTGGGCCCCGGGACAGGGGGAAACAATGAGCAGTTCTTC. Protein product: CASSLGPGTGGNNEQFF.

The chain has TRBV7-2 and TRBJ1-2; no firm D call. The V end was cut by 2 bases, the J end by 4 bases, with 11 bases between. Germline CDR1 is SGHTA and CDR2 is FQGNSA. There are 14 residues in the CDR3. CDR3 in DNA: TGTGCCAGCAGCTTAAGTCTGGGCACCTATGGCTACACCTTC. This encodes CASSLSLGTYGYTF.

The rearrangement uses TRBV29-1 and TRBJ2-7; 7 bases agree with TRBD1. J was trimmed by 0 bases and V by 7 bases; bases with no gene match: 9. The CDR3 loop spans 14 amino acids. Germline values: CDR1 SQVTM, CDR2 ANQGSEA. CDR3 in DNA: TGCAGCGCCGAGGACAGGTCGATCTCCTACGAGCAGTACTTC. Translation: CSAEDRSISYEQYF.

The chain combines TRBV5-1 with TRBJ2-5; a possible D gene is TRBD1 (5 bases). The germline V gene has CDR1 SGHRS and CDR2 YFSETQ. The CDR3 is 13 amino acids. V was shortened by 4 bases and J by 1 base, with 8 bases between the two germline ends. The CDR3 region is CASSQDTQETQYF. CDR3 bases: TGCGCCAGCAGCCAGGACACCCAAGAGACCCAGTACTTC.

The chain carries TRBV20-1 and TRBJ1-1; maybe TRBD1 (5 bases). This CDR3 has 11 amino acids. Trimming removed 8 bases at V and 5 bases at J, with 12 bases between. Looked up from germline, CDR1 is DFQATT and CDR2 is SNEGSKA (reference sequence). The CDR3: CSPMGRTEAFF. The CDR3 region has the DNA TGCAGTCCAATGGGGCGAACTGAAGCTTTCTTT.

V is TRBV5-6 and J is TRBJ1-6, with D unresolved. Germline CDR1 is SGHDT and CDR2 is YYEEEE. V shed 1 base and J shed 5 bases, with 7 bases lying between them. This CDR3 has 14 residues. As DNA, the CDR3 is TGTGCCAGCAGCTTGTCGCCAGATAATTCACCCCTCCACTTT. It specifies CASSLSPDNSPLHF. The complete variable domain, with remaining parts taken from reference TRBV5-6 and TRBJ1-6, reads DAGVTQSPTHLIKTRGQQVTLRCSPKSGHDTVSWYQQALGQGPQFIFQYYEEEERQRGNFPDRFSGHQFPNYSSELNVNALLLGDSALYLCASSLSPDNSPLHFGNGTRLTVT.

The V and J genes are TRBV7-2 and TRBJ2-3; D call uncertain. The V end lost 5 bases, the J end lost 3 bases, and 12 bases lay between the germline ends. CDR1 and CDR2 from the germline V gene are SGHTA and FQGNSA. The CDR3 extends over 14 amino acids. CDR3 in amino acids: CASSDYLRTDTQYF. CDR3 nucleotide sequence: TGTGCCAGCAGCGATTATTTGAGGACAGATACGCAGTATTTT.

CDR3 bases: TGTGCCAGCAGTTACCCGGGACAGGCGAAAGAAAAACTGTTTTTT. This translates into CASSYPGQAKEKLFF. This sequence joins TRBV6-5 and TRBJ1-4; 8 bases agree with TRBD1. This CDR3 has 15 residues. Germline CDR1 and CDR2: MNHEY and SVGAGI. The trim removed 2 bases at V and 8 bases at J, leaving 7 bases unmatched.

The chain uses TRBV5-1 and TRBJ2-5, with 9 bases matching TRBD1. V was clipped by 3 bases and J by 6 bases; unmatched bases: 6. This CDR3 is 14 amino acids long. The germline CDR1 and CDR2 sequences are SGHRS and YFSETQ. The CDR3 loop reads CASSSPDRGQTQYF. In DNA, the CDR3 is TGCGCCAGCAGCTCGCCGGACAGGGGACAGACCCAGTACTTC.

This clone qualifies as medium-sized (0.01 to 0.1%). The chain carries TRBV7-9 and TRBJ1-1; D gene unclear. In germline, CDR1 is SEHNR, CDR2 FQNEAQ (reference sequence). Trimming stripped 3 bases from V and 3 bases from J, with 11 bases between. The CDR3 has 14 amino acids. CDR3 in amino acids: CASSLGSVDTEAFF. In DNA form, the CDR3 reads TGTGCCAGCAGCTTGGGATCTGTCGACACTGAAGCTTTCTTT.

This clone was seen a handful of times. The rearrangement links TRBV27 to TRBJ2-1, with 7 bases identical to TRBD1. The CDR3 is 14 residues long. Trimming cost V 4 bases and J 6 bases; bases outside gene matches: 6. Germline loops: CDR1 MNHEY, CDR2 SMNVEV (reference sequence). The CDR3 is CASSSTGPPNEQFF. The CDR3 coding sequence is TGTGCCAGCAGTTCGACAGGGCCCCCCAATGAGCAGTTCTTC.

The chain is built from TRBV27 and TRBJ2-2; D unclear. The CDR3 runs to 11 residues. V shed 3 bases and J shed 7 bases, with 3 bases lying between them. The germline gives CDR1 MNHEY, CDR2 SMNVEV (reference sequence). The CDR3 loop reads CASSFSGELFF. Written as DNA, the CDR3 is TGTGCCAGCAGTTTCAGCGGGGAGCTGTTTTTT.

J is TRBJ2-1 and V is TRBV30, with 7 bases matching TRBD1. J lost 7 bases, V lost 5 bases, and 5 bases had no gene match. Germline CDR1 and CDR2: GTSNPN and SVGIG (reference sequence). This CDR3 contains 12 residues. The CDR3 region is CAWGTVGNEQFF. CDR3 nucleotide sequence: TGTGCCTGGGGGACAGTCGGGAATGAGCAGTTCTTC.

The V gene is TRBV5-1, the J gene TRBJ1-5; a weak D match, TRBD1 (5 bases). V lost 3 bases and J lost 7, with 11 bases in between. The CDR3 is 13 amino acids. Germline CDR1 reads SGHRS; CDR2 reads YFSETQ. CDR3 bases: TGCGCCAGCAGCTCCGGGGACGGGCAGCCCCAGCATTTT. It yields the protein CASSSGDGQPQHF.

V and J are TRBV5-1 and TRBJ1-6, with TRBD1 matching 7 bases. From germline, CDR1 is SGHRS and CDR2 YFSETQ. The CDR3 is 14 amino acids. V shed 1 base and J 14 bases; nucleotides not matched to a gene: 9. The CDR3 sequence is CASSLSQGRETLHF. As DNA, the CDR3 is TGCGCCAGCAGCTTGTCACAGGGGAGGGAGACCCTCCACTTT.

The table lists this clone with a few counts. The chain recombines TRBV11-2 with TRBJ2-1; tentatively, D is TRBD2 (7 bases). This CDR3 is built from 15 residues. V was trimmed by 2 bases and J by 6 bases, leaving 14 bases between them. Germline-derived CDR1 and CDR2 are SGHAT and FQNNGV. CDR3: CASSLRGGVRNEQFF. The CDR3 bases are TGTGCCAGCAGCTTACGCGGGGGCGTACGCAATGAGCAGTTCTTC.

The chain has TRBV5-1 and TRBJ2-7; possible D gene TRBD1, 6 bases. There are 15 residues in the CDR3. Per germline, CDR1 SGHRS and CDR2 YFSETQ. V was pared by 0 bases and J by 2 bases, with 12 bases between. CDR3 DNA: TGCGCCAGCAGCTTGGAAGTGGGACAAGCCTACGAGCAGTACTTC. Amino acid sequence: CASSLEVGQAYEQYF.

This clone is medium-sized within its sample. The chain is built from TRBV10-1 and TRBJ2-2; a possible D gene is TRBD2 (7 bases). This CDR3 has 13 residues. Germline V gives CDR1 WNHNN, CDR2 SYGVQD (reference sequence). V lost 7 bases, J lost 7 bases, and 13 bases lay in between. The CDR3 region has the DNA TGCGCCAGCACCGAAGGGGGGGTCGGGGAGCTGTTTTTT. Residues: CASTEGGVGELFF.

The rearrangement links TRBV11-2 to TRBJ2-3; the D gene could be TRBD1 or TRBD2 (6 bases each). In germline, CDR1 is SGHAT, CDR2 FQNNGV. Between the trimmed V and J ends, which lost 9 bases and 6 bases, there was a span of 22 bases. The CDR3 length is 15 residues. DNA for the CDR3: TGTGCCAGTTTAGCTGCGTCCGGGGGCGTGGATACGCAGTATTTT. This encodes CASLAASGGVDTQYF.